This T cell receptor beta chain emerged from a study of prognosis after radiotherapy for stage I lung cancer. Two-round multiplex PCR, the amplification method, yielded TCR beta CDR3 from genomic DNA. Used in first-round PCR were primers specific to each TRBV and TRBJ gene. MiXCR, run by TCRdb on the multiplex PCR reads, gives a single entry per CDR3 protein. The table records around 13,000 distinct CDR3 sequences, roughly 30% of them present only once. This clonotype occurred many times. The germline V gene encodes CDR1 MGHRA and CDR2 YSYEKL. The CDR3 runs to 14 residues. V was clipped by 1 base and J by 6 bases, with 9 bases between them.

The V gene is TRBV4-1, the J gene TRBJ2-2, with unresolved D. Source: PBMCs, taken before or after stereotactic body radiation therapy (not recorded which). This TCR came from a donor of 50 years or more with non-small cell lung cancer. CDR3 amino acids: CASSQVGLAGELFF. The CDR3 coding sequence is TGCGCCAGCAGCCAAGTAGGGCTCGCCGGGGAGCTGTTTTTT.